The present entry profiles one T cell receptor beta chain with its context. Its antigen is not identified. The CDR3 totals 15 residues. The V gene end was trimmed by 6 bases and the J gene end by 8 bases; junction bases not matched to a gene: 10. Germline CDR1 is MNHNY and CDR2 is SVGAGI (reference sequence). These data originate in a study of blood T cells in healthy people across ages. With a J-beta primer mix and a sample-barcoded 5' primer, a second PCR ran about 7 to 12 cycles. Each cDNA molecule, via a template-switch adaptor with 12 random nucleotides, was tagged. TCRdb itself ran the 5' RACE reads through MiXCR, one entry per CDR3 protein. The table has 1.5 million to 2 million distinct CDR3 sequences, under 30% seen once. Study-wide points: Per million T cells, the diversity of TCR beta decreased roughly linearly as age advanced. A strong correlation was seen between TCR beta diversity and naive T cell percentage.

With each sample, at least 5 micrograms of total RNA were extracted. Material: blood. The chain is built from TRBV6-6 and TRBJ2-1, with 10 bases that match TRBD1. The source of this sequence is a woman aged 25 to 39 in good health. The CDR3 DNA reads TGTGCCAGCAGAGAACCCGGGACAGGGGCTCATGAGCAGTTCTTC. This gives the protein CASREPGTGAHEQFF.